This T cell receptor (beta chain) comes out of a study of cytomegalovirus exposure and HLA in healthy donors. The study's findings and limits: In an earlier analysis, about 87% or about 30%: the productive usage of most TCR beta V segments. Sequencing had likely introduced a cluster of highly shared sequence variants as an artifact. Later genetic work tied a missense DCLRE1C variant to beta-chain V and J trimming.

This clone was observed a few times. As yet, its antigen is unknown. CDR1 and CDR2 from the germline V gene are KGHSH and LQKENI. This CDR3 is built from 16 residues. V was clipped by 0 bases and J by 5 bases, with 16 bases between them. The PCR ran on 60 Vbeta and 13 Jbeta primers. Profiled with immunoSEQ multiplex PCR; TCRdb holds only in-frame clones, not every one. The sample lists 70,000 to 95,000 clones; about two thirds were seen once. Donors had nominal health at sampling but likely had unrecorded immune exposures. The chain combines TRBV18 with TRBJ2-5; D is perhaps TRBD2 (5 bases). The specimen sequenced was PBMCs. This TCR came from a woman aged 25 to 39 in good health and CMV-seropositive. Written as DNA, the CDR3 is TGTGCCAGCTCACCACCTACCGGGGAGCTTATGGAGACCCAGTACTTC. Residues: CASSPPTGELMETQYF.